The 16 T cell receptor beta chains reported below all come from one sample, sequenced in a study of blood T cell repertoires in COVID-19. This table comes from immunoSEQ multiplex PCR, and its TCRdb copy is limited to in-frame clones, with some not included. The data show some 56,000 clones, approximately 83% seen once. The specimen sequenced was peripheral blood. These receptors were obtained from an elderly man with COVID-19, enrolled during active disease.

This sequence joins TRBV15 and TRBJ2-1; the match to TRBD1 covers 8 bases. V gave up 7 bases and J gave up 3 bases; unmatched junction bases: 8. CDR1 is LNHNV, CDR2 YYDKDF, per germline (reference sequence). This CDR3 has 15 residues. CDR3 region: CATTVDRGLYNEQFF. CDR3 sequence (DNA): TGTGCCACCACCGTAGACAGGGGCCTCTACAATGAGCAGTTCTTC. Drawing the rest from reference TRBV15 and TRBJ2-1, the complete variable domain is DAMVIQNPRYQVTQFGKPVTLSCSQTLNHNVMYWYQQKSSQAPKLLFHYYDKDFNNEADTPDNFQSRRPNTSFCFLDIRSPGLGDTAMYLCATTVDRGLYNEQFFGPGTRLTVL.

This clone was detected once. This sequence joins TRBV9 and TRBJ1-1; maybe TRBD1 (6 bases). The CDR3 has 15 amino acids. Trimming cost V 0 bases and J 5 bases, with 14 bases left between them. CDR1 and CDR2 from the germline V gene are SGDLS and YYNGEE. CDR3: CASSVGGGRRTEAFF. The CDR3 coding sequence is TGTGCCAGCAGCGTAGGGGGGGGCAGGAGGACTGAAGCTTTCTTT. Full variable domain (outside the CDR3, taken from reference TRBV9 and TRBJ1-1): DSGVTQTPKHLITATGQRVTLRCSPRSGDLSVYWYQQSLDQGLQFLIQYYNGEERAKGNILERFSAQQFPDLHSELNLSSLELGDSALYFCASSVGGGRRTEAFFGQGTRLTVV.

The chain joins TRBV6-2 or TRBV6-3 to TRBJ2-5; 10 bases map to TRBD2. The germline CDR1 and CDR2 sequences are MNHEY and SVGEGT. Trimming removed 3 bases from V and 5 bases from J; junction bases left unmatched: 3. CDR3 length: 14 residues. The CDR3: CASSYPTSGETQYF. CDR3 sequence (DNA): TGTGCCAGCAGTTATCCGACTAGCGGGGAGACCCAGTACTTC.

The chain links TRBV6-5 to TRBJ2-1, with a weak D call TRBD2 (6 bases). Germline V CDR1 and CDR2: MNHEY, SVGAGI. Trimming pared 10 bases from V and 0 bases from J, leaving 10 bases between. CDR3 size: 13 residues. The CDR3 protein is CATAGSSYNEQFF. CDR3 nucleotides: TGTGCCACCGCGGGGAGCTCCTACAATGAGCAGTTCTTC.

CDR3 in amino acids: CASGGGAFSTDTQYF. As DNA, the CDR3 is TGTGCCAGCGGCGGGGGAGCGTTTAGCACAGATACGCAGTATTTT. The V call is TRBV6-1, the J call TRBJ2-3, with TRBD2 identical over 7 bases. The trim removed 8 bases at V and 0 bases at J, leaving 8 bases unmatched. Germline V gives CDR1 MNHNS, CDR2 SASEGT. This CDR3 has 15 residues.

The rearrangement uses TRBV5-1 and TRBJ1-6, with 11 positions matching TRBD1. Trimming cost V 5 bases and J 9 bases; bases outside gene matches: 4. Germline V lookup: CDR1 SGHRS, CDR2 YFSETQ. The CDR3 has 14 amino acids. The CDR3 DNA sequence: TGCGCCAGCAGGTCCGGGACAGGGGGTTCACCCCTCCACTTT. Amino acids: CASRSGTGGSPLHF.

The V gene is TRBV24-1, the J gene TRBJ1-2, with D possibly being TRBD1 (5 bases). The germline V and J ends were trimmed by 9 bases and 3 bases, with 10 bases remaining between them. The CDR3 extends over 12 amino acids. Germline lookup yields CDR1 KGHDR and CDR2 SFDVKD. The CDR3 sequence is CATRGNDYGYTF. CDR3 nucleotide sequence: TGTGCCACCCGGGGGAACGACTATGGCTACACCTTC.

The chain links TRBV12-3 or TRBV12-4 to TRBJ1-2, with D unclear. The CDR3 loop spans 13 amino acids. Trimming pared 2 bases from V and 4 bases from J, leaving 8 bases between. The CDR3 here is CASSLQQFYGYTF. CDR3 nucleotides: TGTGCCAGCAGTTTACAACAGTTCTATGGCTACACCTTC.

The genes are TRBV27 and TRBJ1-5; unclear D gene. Germline V gene sequence: CDR1 MNHEY, CDR2 SMNVEV (reference sequence). The CDR3 runs 14 residues. Deletions cut 7 bases from V and 2 bases from J, with 12 bases between. CDR3 nucleotide sequence: TGTGCCAGCAAGGAGGCAACGGGCAATCAGCCCCAGCATTTT. Translation gives CASKEATGNQPQHF.

The chain uses TRBV24-1 and TRBJ1-2; D might be TRBD1 (6 bases). CDR1 and CDR2 (germline): KGHDR, SFDVKD. This CDR3 comprises 15 residues. Trimming removed 4 bases at V and 0 bases at J, with 11 bases between. The CDR3 region is CATSDQTGSNYGYTF. The CDR3, as DNA: TGTGCCACCAGTGACCAGACAGGTTCTAACTATGGCTACACCTTC.

V gene TRBV3-1 (or the pseudogene TRBV3-2) combines with J gene TRBJ1-4, with D uncertain. CDR3 length: 12 residues. Trimming shortened V by 1 base and J by 10 bases, and 7 bases separated the two germline ends. Germline loops: CDR1 LGHDT, CDR2 YNNKEL (reference sequence). CDR3 coding DNA: TGTGCCAGCAGCCAAGCTGAGGGAAAACTGTTTTTT. It yields the protein CASSQAEGKLFF.

This rearrangement joins TRBV7-9 to TRBJ2-7; 9 nucleotides align to TRBD1. CDR1 SEHNR and CDR2 FQNEAQ come from the germline V gene (reference sequence). This CDR3 region has 13 residues. With V trimmed by 3 bases and J by 5 bases, 2 bases remained unmatched. The CDR3 sequence is CASSFRQGDEQYF. The CDR3 nucleotides are TGTGCCAGCAGCTTTCGACAGGGGGACGAGCAGTACTTC.

This clone was counted ten times or more. J is TRBJ2-2 and V is TRBV5-4; 11 bases are shared with TRBD1. Germline lookup yields CDR1 SGHNT and CDR2 YYREEE (reference sequence). V shed 4 bases, J shed 6 bases, and the junction held 5 bases outside the gene matches. This CDR3 has 15 amino acids. CDR3 sequence: CASSPGTGGPGELFF. In nucleotides, the CDR3 is TGTGCCAGCAGCCCTGGGACAGGGGGTCCCGGGGAGCTGTTTTTT.

The CDR3 coding sequence is TGTGCCAGCAGTTTCGCGAGTGTTTTCTTT. Encoded protein: CASSFASVFF. The chain combines TRBV12-3 or TRBV12-4 with TRBJ1-1; D call uncertain. V lost 3 bases to trimming and J lost 13 bases, with 9 bases between them. The CDR3 consists of 10 residues.

The rearrangement links TRBV5-6 to TRBJ1-6; tentatively, D is TRBD1 (5 bases). Germline CDR1 SGHDT, CDR2 YYEEEE. Trimming pared 1 base from V and 9 bases from J, leaving 11 bases between. The CDR3 extends over 14 amino acids. The CDR3 DNA follows: TGTGCCAGCAGCTTGACGGGGGTGGCTTCACCCCTCCACTTT. Protein sequence: CASSLTGVASPLHF.

This chain joins TRBV7-8 and TRBJ2-5; no definite D call. This CDR3 comprises 14 residues. Germline V gene data show CDR1 as SGHVS and CDR2 as FQNEAQ. V was clipped by 0 bases and J by 5 bases, with 10 bases between them. CDR3 coding DNA: TGTGCCAGCAGCTTAGCCCCTGCGATGGAGACCCAGTACTTC. Residues: CASSLAPAMETQYF.